Here is one T cell receptor (beta chain) with its context. Its antigen is as yet unknown. These data are taken from a study of vaccination and CD4 T cells after COVID-19. CDR3 length: 13 amino acids. Germline CDR1 and CDR2: MNHNS and SASEGT. V was trimmed by 1 base and J by 5 bases, leaving 8 bases between them. As for treatment: approximately 9-day PBMC culture with coronavirus spike peptide pools or control peptides (ViraFEST assay). Using peptide pools, antigen-specific T cells were expanded in ViraFEST before TCRs were sequenced. Each well received a few million PBMCs, cultured with 7.5 to 10 IU/ml IL-2 and approximately 10 ug/ml peptide pools. The assay that was used to sequence DNA from cultured CD4+ T cells was the Oncomine TCR Beta short-read assay. Via MiXCR, TCRdb re-called the PCR reads, giving one row per CDR3 protein. This sample has about 2,800 distinct CDR3 sequences, with about 20% found just once.

Material: CD4+ T cells from blood, cultured in vitro. The chain joins TRBV6-1 to TRBJ2-5; D remains ambiguous. The receptor was isolated from a human donor who had recovered from COVID-19. The CDR3 loop is CASSEGVGETQYF. DNA of the CDR3: TGTGCCAGCAGTGAAGGGGTCGGCGAGACCCAGTACTTC.